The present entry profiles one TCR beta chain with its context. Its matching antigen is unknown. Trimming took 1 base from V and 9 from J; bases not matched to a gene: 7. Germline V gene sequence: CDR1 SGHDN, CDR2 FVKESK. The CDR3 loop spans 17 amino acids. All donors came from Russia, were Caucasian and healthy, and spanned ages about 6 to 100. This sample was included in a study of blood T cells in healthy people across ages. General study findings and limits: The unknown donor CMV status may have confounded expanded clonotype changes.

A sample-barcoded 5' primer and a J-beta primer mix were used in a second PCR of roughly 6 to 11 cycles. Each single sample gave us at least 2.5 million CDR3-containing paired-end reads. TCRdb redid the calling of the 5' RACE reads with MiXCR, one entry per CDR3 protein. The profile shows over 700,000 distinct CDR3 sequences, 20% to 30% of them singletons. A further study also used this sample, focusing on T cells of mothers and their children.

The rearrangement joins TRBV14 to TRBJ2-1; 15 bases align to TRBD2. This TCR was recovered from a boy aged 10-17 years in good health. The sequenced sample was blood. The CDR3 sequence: CASSQGARTSGGAEQFF. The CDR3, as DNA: TGTGCCAGCAGCCAAGGGGCCCGGACTAGCGGGGGGGCTGAGCAGTTCTTC.